This TCR beta chain appears in the sequencing data of a study of blood T cell repertoires in COVID-19. Study as a whole: Samples came from the United States, Italy and Spain, spanning acute and convalescent COVID-19. The cDNA or gDNA used as material had been derived from T cells, B-cell-depleted T cells, or PBMCs.

As handled by the study authors: Reference gene primers were amplified, and this amplification served to estimate nucleated cell counts. Profiling relied on immunoSEQ multiplex PCR, and the TCRdb table lists in-frame clones only, not all of them. The DNA was the basis for D and trimming; V, J and clone size are from that table. The table has roughly 200,000 clones, around 89% seen once. CDR1 and CDR2 (germline): GTSNPN, SVGIG (reference sequence). V shed 1 base and J shed 7 bases, with 7 bases lying between them. This CDR3 comprises 11 residues. This clonotype was sampled from a man aged 50 to 60 with acute or convalescent COVID-19. V gene TRBV30 combines with J gene TRBJ1-1; unclear D gene. The material sequenced was peripheral blood. CDR3 loop: CAWSEESEAFF. CDR3 in DNA: TGTGCCTGGAGTGAGGAGAGTGAAGCTTTCTTT.